The 14 T cell receptor beta chains presented below share a single source sample, sequenced in a study of prognosis after radiotherapy for stage I lung cancer. From genomic DNA, TCR beta CDR3 was amplified by two-round multiplex PCR. Individual primers that were specific to each TRBV and TRBJ gene served in first-round PCR. TCRdb processed the multiplex PCR reads anew with MiXCR; each CDR3 protein has one entry. The table lists around 20,000 distinct CDR3 sequences, 55% of them singletons. This specimen was PBMCs, taken before or after stereotactic body radiation therapy (not recorded which). The receptors originated from a donor over 45 with non-small cell lung cancer.

The chain uses TRBV9 and TRBJ1-2; maybe TRBD1 (6 bases). Looked up from germline, CDR1 is SGDLS and CDR2 is YYNGEE. V was cut by 4 bases and J by 7 bases, with 17 bases left in between. CDR3 length: 14 residues. This chain's CDR3 is CASSSGLGAPGYTF. Here the CDR3 DNA reads TGTGCCAGCAGCTCCGGGCTGGGGGCTCCTGGCTACACCTTC.

The chain couples TRBV5-8 to TRBJ1-1, with D unclear. Germline V gene data show CDR1 as SGHTS and CDR2 as YDEGEE. The V end lost 2 bases, the J end lost 1 base, and 24 bases lay between the germline ends. CDR3 size: 19 residues. The CDR3 sequence: CASSFPPPSLGRANTEAFF. CDR3 in DNA: TGTGCCAGCAGCTTCCCCCCCCCCTCCCTCGGTCGTGCGAACACTGAAGCTTTCTTT.

This sequence joins TRBV20-1 and TRBJ2-7; D unclear. The ends were cut back, 3 bases at V and 3 bases at J, with 6 bases in the middle. The germline V gene encodes CDR1 DFQATT and CDR2 SNEGSKA (reference sequence). This CDR3 spans 11 amino acids. Written as DNA, the CDR3 is TGCAGTGCTAGCTGGGACTACGAGCAGTACTTC. Protein product: CSASWDYEQYF.

This clonotype was detected once. With a far larger clone one base away, a read error is the likely cause. The genes are TRBV5-8 and TRBJ1-5; D is undetermined. CDR3 length: 13 amino acids. CDR1 and CDR2 (germline): SGHTS, YDEGEE. The CDR3 DNA sequence: TGTGCCATCAGCTTAGAGCTAGGTCAGCCCCAGCATTTT. Its translation is CAISLELGQPQHF.

This chain connects TRBV5-1 to TRBJ2-2, with TRBD2 as a possible D gene (6 bases). V was cut by 1 base and J by 5 bases, with 6 bases left in between. The length of the CDR3 is 13 residues. Germline CDR1 is SGHRS and CDR2 is YFSETQ. CDR3 amino acids: CASSLRETGELFF. CDR3 DNA: TGCGCCAGCAGCTTGCGGGAGACCGGGGAGCTGTTTTTT.

This clonotype is labeled medium-sized. This chain links TRBV27 with TRBJ1-2; 8 bases map to TRBD1. With 4 bases clipped from V and 5 bases from J, the junction kept 9 bases outside the gene matches. This CDR3 has 15 residues. The germline V gene has CDR1 MNHEY and CDR2 SMNVEV (reference sequence). CDR3 in amino acids: CASSSSATGAYGYTF. The CDR3 nucleotides read TGTGCCAGCAGTTCATCCGCGACAGGGGCATATGGCTACACCTTC.

The chain carries TRBV6-2 or TRBV6-3 and TRBJ2-2, with TRBD1 matching 7 bases. The CDR3 runs to 14 residues. The trim removed 6 bases at V and 3 bases at J, leaving 4 bases unmatched. Germline V gene sequence: CDR1 MNHEY, CDR2 SVGEGT. The CDR3 region has the DNA TGTGCCAGCAGGGACAGGTTGGACACCGGGGAGCTGTTTTTT. It codes for CASRDRLDTGELFF.

The J gene is TRBJ1-3, the V gene TRBV5-4; 7 positions agree with TRBD1. Germline V gene sequence: CDR1 SGHNT, CDR2 YYREEE (reference sequence). The ends lost 3 bases at V and 5 bases at J; junction bases unmatched: 11. There are 16 residues in the CDR3. The CDR3 sequence is CASSSDSRDRRNTIYF. As DNA, the CDR3 is TGTGCCAGCAGCTCCGATTCCCGGGACAGAAGAAACACCATATATTTT.

This clonotype was detected ten times or more. The rearrangement uses TRBV20-1 and TRBJ2-7; D is uncertain. The CDR3 has 14 amino acids. The V end was cut by 1 base, the J end by 4 bases, with 14 bases between. Per the germline V gene, CDR1 is DFQATT and CDR2 is SNEGSKA (reference sequence). The CDR3 DNA reads TGCAGTGCTAGAGGTCCGGGTGGTACTTACGAGCAGTACTTC. Its translation: CSARGPGGTYEQYF.

The DNA for the CDR3 is TGTGCCAGCAGCCGATGGACAGAGTACGAGCAGTACTTC. Protein sequence: CASSRWTEYEQYF. This chain connects TRBV7-2 to TRBJ2-7, with D perhaps matching TRBD1 (6 bases). The CDR3 contains 13 residues. Trimming cost V 5 bases and J 4 bases, with 12 bases left between them. Germline-derived CDR1 and CDR2 are SGHTA and FQGNSA.

V is TRBV20-1 and J is TRBJ2-7, with 11 bases that match TRBD2. The ends lost 0 bases at V and 5 bases at J; junction bases unmatched: 6. CDR1 is DFQATT, CDR2 SNEGSKA, per germline (reference sequence). This CDR3 is 15 amino acids long. The CDR3 nucleotides are TGCAGTGCTAGAGACCCGACTAGCGGGAACCACGAGCAGTACTTC. Its protein product is CSARDPTSGNHEQYF.

This clonotype came up many times. The rearrangement uses TRBV6-5 and TRBJ1-5; 11 nucleotides align to TRBD1. Germline V gene lookup returns CDR1 MNHEY and CDR2 SVGAGI. This CDR3 contains 15 residues. Trimming cost V 0 bases and J 5 bases; bases outside gene matches: 0. The CDR3: CASSYSGQGDQPQHF. The CDR3 region has the DNA TGTGCCAGCAGTTACTCGGGACAGGGGGATCAGCCCCAGCATTTT.

This clonotype was observed many times. The V call is TRBV30, the J call TRBJ2-5, with D uncertain. Looked up from germline, CDR1 is GTSNPN and CDR2 is SVGIG (reference sequence). The CDR3 is 17 amino acids. V was clipped by 0 bases and J by 1 base, with 18 bases between them. The DNA for the CDR3 is TGTGCCTGGAGTGTAACCTTCGGGCATCCGAGCCAAGAGACCCAGTACTTC. Translating it yields CAWSVTFGHPSQETQYF.

This clonotype came up a few times. A junction boundary mismatches the germline segment, possibly from a read error. V and J are TRBV6-5 and TRBJ1-1, with a possible D match to TRBD1 (5 bases). The CDR3 runs 14 residues. Germline V gene sequence: CDR1 MNHEY, CDR2 SVGAGI. The CDR3 spells CASSYSEGNTEDFF. CDR3 in DNA: TGTGCCAGCAGTTACTCTGAGGGGAACACTGAAGATTTCTTT.